This T cell receptor beta chain comes out of a study of Tregs in tolerant kidney transplant recipients. The study, taken as a whole, reports: Expanding Tregs on activated donor B cells appeared to best identify donor-specific TCRbeta clones.

Trimming cost V 3 bases and J 6 bases; bases outside gene matches: 1. Germline V gene data show CDR1 as SGHAT and CDR2 as FQNNGV. This CDR3 comprises 13 residues. Notes on this clone: Its target is not known.

Some clones are missing from TCRdb's copy, which holds only in-frame ones; the method was immunoSEQ multiplex PCR. The data contain 60,000 to 70,000 clones, roughly 89% of them singletons. The starting material was CD8+ T cells from blood, obtained before the transplant. The chain uses TRBV11-2 and TRBJ2-2; 7 nucleotides agree with TRBD2. This sequence was found in a human donor who received a combined kidney and bone marrow transplant. The CDR3 loop reads CASSLGGAGELFF. CDR3 nucleotide sequence: TGTGCCAGCAGCTTGGGGGGGGCCGGGGAGCTGTTTTTT.